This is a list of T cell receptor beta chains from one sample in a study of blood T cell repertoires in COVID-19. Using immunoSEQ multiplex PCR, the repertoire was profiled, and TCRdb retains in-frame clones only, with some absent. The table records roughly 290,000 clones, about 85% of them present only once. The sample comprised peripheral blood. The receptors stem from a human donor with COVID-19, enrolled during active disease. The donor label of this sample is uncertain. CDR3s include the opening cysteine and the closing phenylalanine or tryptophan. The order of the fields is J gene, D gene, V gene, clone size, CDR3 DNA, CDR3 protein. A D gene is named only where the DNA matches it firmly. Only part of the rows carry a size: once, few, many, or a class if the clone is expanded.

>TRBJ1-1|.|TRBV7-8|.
TGTGCCAGCAGCTCATTGCGGAACACTGAAGCTTTCTTT
CASSSLRNTEAFF
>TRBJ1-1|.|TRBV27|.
TGTGCCAGCAGTTTTTGGAGAGAGAACACTGAAGCTTTCTTT
CASSFWRENTEAFF
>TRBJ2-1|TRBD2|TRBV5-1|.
TGCGCCAGCAGCCCTTCACTAGCGGGAGTTTTCGATGAGCAGTTCTTC
CASSPSLAGVFDEQFF
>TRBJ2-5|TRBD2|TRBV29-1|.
TGCAGCGTTGAAGATCTTGGGCCTAGCGGGAGTTGGGAGACCCAGTACTTC
CSVEDLGPSGSWETQYF
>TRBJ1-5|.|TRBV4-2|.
TGTGCCAGCAGCCTAAAGGGAGGGGGCAATCAGCCCCAGCATTTT
CASSLKGGGNQPQHF
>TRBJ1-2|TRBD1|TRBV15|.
TGTGCCACCAGCCCGGGGGGGACAGGGCATGGCTACACCTTC
CATSPGGTGHGYTF
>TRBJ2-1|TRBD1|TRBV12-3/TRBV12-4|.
TGTGCCAGCAAAGGTACAGGGGGCAATGAGCAGTTCTTC
CASKGTGGNEQFF
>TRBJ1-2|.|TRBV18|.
TGTGCCAGCTCACCACCGAATCTCTTGGGGCGCAAGTATGGCTACACCTTC
CASSPPNLLGRKYGYTF
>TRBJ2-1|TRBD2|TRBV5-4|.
TGTGCCAGCAGCCAGACTAGCTCCTATGAGCAGTTCTTC
CASSQTSSYEQFF
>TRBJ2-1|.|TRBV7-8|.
TGTGCCAGCAGCCGCGGAGAAGCCAGCTCCTACAATGAGCAGTTCTTC
CASSRGEASSYNEQFF
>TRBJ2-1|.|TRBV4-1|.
TGCGCCAGCAGCCAAGATCTGAGGCTCCGGTTCTTC
CASSQDLRLRFF
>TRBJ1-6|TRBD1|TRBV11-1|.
TGTGCCAGCAGCTTCGGACAGGGAACCTATAATTCACCCCTCCACTTT
CASSFGQGTYNSPLHF
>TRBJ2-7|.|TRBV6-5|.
TGTGCCAGCAGTTTGGTAGGGGCGGACTCCTACGAGCAGTACTTC
CASSLVGADSYEQYF
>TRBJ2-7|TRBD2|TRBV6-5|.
TGTGCCAGCAGTCGTAGCGGGAGAGAGGTCTACGAGCAGTACTTC
CASSRSGREVYEQYF
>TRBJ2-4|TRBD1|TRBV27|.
TGTGCCAGCAGTTTATACTCTCGGGACAGGGGGCGAGGGAACATTCAGTACTTC
CASSLYSRDRGRGNIQYF
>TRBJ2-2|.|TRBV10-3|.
TGTGCCATCAGTGGAAAGAAGCAGGCTAACACCGGGGAGCTGTTTTTT
CAISGKKQANTGELFF
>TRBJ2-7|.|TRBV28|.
TGTGCCAGCAGCTCGAGGGTGAGGGAAGGACAGTACTTC
CASSSRVREGQYF
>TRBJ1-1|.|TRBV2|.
TGTGCCAGCAGTATCGGGAACACTGAAGCTTTCTTT
CASSIGNTEAFF
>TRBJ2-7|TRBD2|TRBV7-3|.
TGTGCCAGCAGCCCATCGTCAGGGGGGACTAGCGGGAGCGAGCAGTACTTC
CASSPSSGGTSGSEQYF
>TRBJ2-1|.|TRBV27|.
TGTGCCAGCAGAAAGGGGCTATCTTACAATGAGCAGTTCTTC
CASRKGLSYNEQFF
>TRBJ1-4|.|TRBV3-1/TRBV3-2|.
TGTGCCAGCAGCCAAACAGGGAATAATGAAAAACTGTTTTTT
CASSQTGNNEKLFF
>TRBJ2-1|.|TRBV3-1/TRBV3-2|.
TGTGCCAGCAGCCAAGCGCCAGGGAGGTATAATGAGCAGTTCTTC
CASSQAPGRYNEQFF
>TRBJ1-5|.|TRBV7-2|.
TGTGCCAGCACCTCAGGAACTTTTGATCAGCCCCAGCATTTT
CASTSGTFDQPQHF
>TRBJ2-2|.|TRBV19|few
TGTGCCAGTAGTATCACGGCAGGGGAGGGGGAGCTGTTTTTT
CASSITAGEGELFF
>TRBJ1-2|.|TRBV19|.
TGTGCCAGTAGGATACAGCTAGGAAACTATGGCTACACCTTC
CASRIQLGNYGYTF
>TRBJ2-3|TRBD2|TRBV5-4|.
TGTGCCAGCAGCAGGACTAGCGGGACTTGGTATTTT
CASSRTSGTWYF
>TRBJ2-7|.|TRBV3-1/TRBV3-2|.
TGTGCCAGCAGCCAAGATATGGGCGTCCCCTACGAGCAGTACTTC
CASSQDMGVPYEQYF
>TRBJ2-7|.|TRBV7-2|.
TGTGCCAGCAGCTTATACGGACAGTTGGGGCTATATGACCAGTACTTC
CASSLYGQLGLYDQYF
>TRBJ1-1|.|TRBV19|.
TGTGCCAGTAGTAACACAGGTTCGGAAACTGAAGCTTTCTTT
CASSNTGSETEAFF
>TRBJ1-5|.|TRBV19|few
TGTGCCAGTAGTATGAGGGGGAGCGGATCTCATCAGCCCCAGCATTTT
CASSMRGSGSHQPQHF
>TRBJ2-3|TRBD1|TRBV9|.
TGTGCCAGCAGCGCGGGACAGGGGAGCACAGATACGCAGTATTTT
CASSAGQGSTDTQYF
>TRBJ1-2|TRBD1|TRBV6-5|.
TGTGCCAGCAAACGGACAGGGGGCTATGGCTACACCTTC
CASKRTGGYGYTF
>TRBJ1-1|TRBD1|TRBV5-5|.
TGTGCCAGCAGTTCGGCCTGGGACAGGGGGGTTGAAGCTTTCTTT
CASSSAWDRGVEAFF
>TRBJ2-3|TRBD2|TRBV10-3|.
TGTGCCTCCAGGCGGGGACTAGCGGATGGGGCCACAGATACGCAGTATTTT
CASRRGLADGATDTQYF
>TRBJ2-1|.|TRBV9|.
TGTGCCAGCAGCGTAGCGGGCTCCTACAATGAGCAGTTCTTC
CASSVAGSYNEQFF
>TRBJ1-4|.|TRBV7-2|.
TGTGCCAGCAGCTTAGTAGCAGGGTTTAATGAAAAACTGTTTTTT
CASSLVAGFNEKLFF
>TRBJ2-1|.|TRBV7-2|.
TGTGCCAGCAGCTTTATCTTGGCGGGCAGCTACAATGAGCAGTTCTTC
CASSFILAGSYNEQFF
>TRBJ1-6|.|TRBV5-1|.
TGCGCCAGCAGCTTCACCCGAGGACAGACGAATAATTCACCCCTCCACTTT
CASSFTRGQTNNSPLHF
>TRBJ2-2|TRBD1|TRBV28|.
TGTGCCAGCAGTTTCTTCGACAGGGCCGACACCGGGGAGCTGTTTTTT
CASSFFDRADTGELFF
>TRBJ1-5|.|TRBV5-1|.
TGCGCCAGCAGCTTCGGACAGCCGAATCAGCCCCAGCATTTT
CASSFGQPNQPQHF
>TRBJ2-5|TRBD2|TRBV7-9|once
TGTGCCAGCAGCCAGTTAGCGGGAGGTCCGGAGACCCAGTACTTC
CASSQLAGGPETQYF
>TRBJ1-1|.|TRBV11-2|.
TGTGCCAGCAGCTTACCCTCCGATAGTGAAGCTTTCTTT
CASSLPSDSEAFF
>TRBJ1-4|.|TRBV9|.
TGTGCCAGCAGCGTAGCTACGGCGGGGTCTAATGAAAAACTGTTTTTT
CASSVATAGSNEKLFF
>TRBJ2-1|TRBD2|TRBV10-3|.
TGTGCCATCAGTGAGATATCGGCGGGAGAGGGTGAGCAGTTCTTC
CAISEISAGEGEQFF
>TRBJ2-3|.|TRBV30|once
TGTGCCTGGAGTGTACTGACTAGGGTGGTAGATACGCAGTATTTT
CAWSVLTRVVDTQYF
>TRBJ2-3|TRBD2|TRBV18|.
TGTGCCAGCTCACCCCGACTAGCGGCTAGCACAGATACGCAGTATTTT
CASSPRLAASTDTQYF
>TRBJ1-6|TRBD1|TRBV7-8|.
TGTGCCAGCAGCTTAGACCCGACAGGGCGGAATTCACCCCTCCACTTT
CASSLDPTGRNSPLHF
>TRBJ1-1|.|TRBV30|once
TGTGCCTGGAGCATACATGCCGGGACTGAAGCTTTCTTT
CAWSIHAGTEAFF
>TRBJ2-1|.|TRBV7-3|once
TGTGCCAGCAGCTTAATCAGCTCCTACAATGAGCAGTTCTTC
CASSLISSYNEQFF
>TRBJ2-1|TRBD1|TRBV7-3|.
TGTGCCAGCAGCTCCTATTCCACAGGGGTGGAAAATGAGCAGTTCTTC
CASSSYSTGVENEQFF